These 15 T cell receptor beta chains share one sample of origin, sequenced in a study of shared clonotypes between healthy human individuals. Repertoires were generated with immunoSEQ multiplex PCR, while TCRdb's copy carries only in-frame clones and drops some. The table includes 2 million to 2.5 million clones, approximately 94% detected once. CD45RO negativity and positive selection for CCR7 defined naive CD8 cells, a population that excluded terminally differentiated effector memory CD45RA+ cells. The sample taken for sequencing was naive CD8+ T cells from PBMCs. These receptors all stem from a man aged 18 to 29 in good health. Some clones in this sample may be carry-over from other donors' samples.

The V call is TRBV27, the J call TRBJ2-1, with 12 positions matching TRBD1. Trimming cost V 2 bases and J 2 bases; bases outside gene matches: 4. The CDR3 contains 17 residues. CDR1 and CDR2 (germline): MNHEY, SMNVEV (reference sequence). The CDR3 DNA sequence: TGTGCCAGCAGTTTACGGGACAGGGGGCCTGCCTACAATGAGCAGTTCTTC. This translates into CASSLRDRGPAYNEQFF.

The chain recombines TRBV5-4 with TRBJ2-7; 9 bases match TRBD2. After removal of 0 bases from V and 6 bases from J, the junction contained 4 bases not matched to a gene. Germline loops: CDR1 SGHNT, CDR2 YYREEE (reference sequence). CDR3 length: 14 amino acids. CDR3 residues: CASSLGLAGPEQYF. The CDR3 DNA follows: TGTGCCAGCAGCTTGGGCCTAGCGGGACCCGAGCAGTACTTC.

This rearrangement joins TRBV4-1 to TRBJ1-5; 7 nucleotides line up with TRBD1. The CDR3 has 16 amino acids. Germline V lookup: CDR1 MGHRA, CDR2 YSYEKL. Trimming cost V 3 bases and J 1 base; bases outside gene matches: 6. CDR3 DNA: TGCGCCAGCAGCCATCGGGCAGGGGGAAGCAATCAGCCCCAGCATTTT. This sequence encodes CASSHRAGGSNQPQHF.

This CDR3 reads CASSPSRGYSYEQYF. The CDR3 bases are TGTGCCAGCAGCCCAAGCAGGGGATACTCCTACGAGCAGTACTTC. The chain employs TRBV7-8 and TRBJ2-7, with a weak D call TRBD1 (6 bases). This CDR3 comprises 15 residues. V lost 5 bases and J 0 bases, leaving 14 bases between the germline ends. Germline V gene lookup returns CDR1 SGHVS and CDR2 FQNEAQ.

The J gene is TRBJ2-3, the V gene TRBV7-9; D assignment may be TRBD1 or TRBD2 (6 bases each). Germline V gene sequence: CDR1 SEHNR, CDR2 FQNEAQ (reference sequence). V gave up 3 bases and J gave up 3 bases, with 19 bases separating them. This CDR3 spans 17 amino acids. The CDR3 here is CASSLGWSEGVTDTQYF. DNA for the CDR3: TGTGCCAGCAGCTTGGGGTGGTCGGAGGGGGTGACAGATACGCAGTATTTT.

This chain links TRBV19 with TRBJ2-1; 8 nucleotides line up with TRBD2. Germline V CDR1 and CDR2: LNHDA, SQIVND (reference sequence). The CDR3 is 15 amino acids. V shed 3 bases and J 5 bases; nucleotides not matched to a gene: 6. In DNA form, the CDR3 reads TGTGCCAGTAGTATCCGGACTAGCACCCACAATGAGCAGTTCTTC. It translates to CASSIRTSTHNEQFF.

The chain employs TRBV6-5 and TRBJ2-5; D is tentatively TRBD1 or TRBD2 (6 bases each). In germline, CDR1 is MNHEY, CDR2 SVGAGI. CDR3 length: 15 residues. Trimming pared 1 base from V and 4 bases from J, leaving 13 bases between. As DNA, the CDR3 is TGTGCCAGCAGTTACTTGTCGGGGGCAGGAGAGACCCAGTACTTC. Translating it yields CASSYLSGAGETQYF.

The gene calls are TRBV5-1 and TRBJ1-6, with unresolved D. Germline V lookup: CDR1 SGHRS, CDR2 YFSETQ. V was cut by 7 bases and J by 10 bases, with 27 bases left in between. The CDR3 is made up of 17 amino acids. CDR3 sequence reads: CASSLGPGGPERSPLHF. In nucleotides, the CDR3 is TGCGCCAGCTCCCTAGGGCCAGGAGGACCGGAACGGTCACCCCTCCACTTT. The full variable domain, its missing parts supplied by reference TRBV5-1 and TRBJ1-6, is KAGVTQTPRYLIKTRGQQVTLSCSPISGHRSVSWYQQTPGQGLQFLFEYFSETQRNKGNFPGRFSGRQFSNSRSEMNVSTLELGDSALYLCASSLGPGGPERSPLHFGNGTRLTVT.

V gene TRBV25-1 combines with J gene TRBJ2-2; possible D gene TRBD2, 5 bases. V lost 4 bases, J lost 5 bases, and 14 bases lay in between. The length of the CDR3 is 15 residues. Germline assignment: CDR1 MGHDK and CDR2 SYGVNS. CDR3 region: CASSAATDYTGELFF. CDR3 bases: TGTGCCAGCAGTGCGGCTACAGACTATACCGGGGAGCTGTTTTTT.

The chain joins TRBV16 to TRBJ1-2, with TRBD1 matching 8 bases. Unmatched junction bases numbered 7, after V lost 0 bases and J lost 4 bases. The CDR3 runs 16 residues. Germline V gene lookup returns CDR1 KGHSY and CDR2 FQNENV. CDR3 DNA sequence: TGTGCCAGCAGCCAATCGCCCAGGGGGCACTCCTATGGCTACACCTTC. It codes for CASSQSPRGHSYGYTF.

This rearrangement joins TRBV7-8 to TRBJ2-7, with 7 positions matching TRBD2. The CDR3 sequence is 15 residues long. J was trimmed by 4 bases and V by 1 base; bases with no gene match: 7. The germline CDR1 and CDR2 sequences are SGHVS and FQNEAQ. In DNA form, the CDR3 reads TGTGCCAGCAGCTTAGTTCGGGGGGTGGGTTACGAGCAGTACTTC. It codes for CASSLVRGVGYEQYF.

The rearrangement uses TRBV27 and TRBJ1-1; D may be TRBD1 (6 bases). Between the trimmed V and J ends, which lost 7 bases and 4 bases, there was a span of 13 bases. CDR3 length: 13 amino acids. Per germline, CDR1 MNHEY and CDR2 SMNVEV (reference sequence). DNA of the CDR3: TGTGCCAGCACCACCTGGGGGGCCACTGAAGCTTTCTTT. This codes for CASTTWGATEAFF.

This clone was counted only a few times. The rearrangement uses TRBV29-1 and TRBJ1-1, with D tentatively TRBD1 (6 bases). CDR3 length: 11 residues. Germline loops: CDR1 SQVTM, CDR2 ANQGSEA. With 7 bases removed from V and 3 bases from J, the gap between germline ends came to 9 bases. The CDR3 loop is CSAYRDTEAFF. For the CDR3, the DNA is TGCAGCGCCTACAGGGACACTGAAGCTTTCTTT.

The rearrangement links TRBV6-1 to TRBJ2-1; TRBD1 matches at 7 bases. Trimming cost V 1 base and J 2 bases; bases outside gene matches: 5. Germline CDR1 is MNHNS and CDR2 is SASEGT. There are 16 residues in the CDR3. The CDR3 is CASSEVGDSTYNEQFF. In DNA form, the CDR3 reads TGTGCCAGCAGTGAAGTGGGGGACAGTACCTACAATGAGCAGTTCTTC.

The chain links TRBV11-2 to TRBJ2-7; 9 nucleotides agree with TRBD1. The V gene's germline CDR1 is SGHAT and CDR2 FQNNGV. This CDR3 has 13 amino acids. V was pared by 4 bases and J by 5 bases, with 3 bases of the junction left unmatched. The CDR3 is CASSYTGGHEQYF. CDR3 in DNA: TGTGCCAGCAGCTACACAGGGGGCCACGAGCAGTACTTC.